This T cell receptor beta chain was obtained from a study of shared clonotypes between healthy human individuals. In the study overall: Each donor contributed plates that comprised three CD4 naive, three CD4 memory, two CD8 naive and one CD8 memory.

Authors' methods: Filtering differed, since immunoSEQ gave only junction sequences and no quality scores. Libraries were prepared by immunoSEQ multiplex PCR; TCRdb keeps only in-frame clonotypes and omits some of them. V and J calls and clone size are as listed in that table; D and trimming were resolved from the DNA. The sample records a few million clones, just over 90% being singletons. Germline values: CDR1 MNHEY, CDR2 SVGAGI. Trimming pared 3 bases from V and 6 bases from J, leaving 12 bases between. CDR3 length: 15 amino acids. Comments on this clone: Its antigen is currently unknown.

The study's findings and limits: Naive subsets usually exceeded memory subsets in estimated richness.

The sample was naive CD4+ T cells sorted from blood. As for subset: CD45RA+ positively selected. The rearrangement joins TRBV6-5 to TRBJ1-6; D perhaps matches TRBD1 (5 bases). The receptor was derived from a young man in good health. CDR3 sequence (DNA): TGTGCCAGCAGTTATGGGGGTAGGGGTAATTCACCCCTCCACTTT. Translation: CASSYGGRGNSPLHF.